Listed below are T cell receptor beta chains from one sample, sequenced in a study of CD8+ T cells in alopecia areata. Sequencing was performed with immunoSEQ multiplex PCR; in TCRdb, only in-frame clones are kept and a portion is missing. The repertoire holds roughly 250,000 clones, with approximately 60% as singletons. Sequences were derived from CD4+ T cells sorted from blood, sampled between weeks 51 and 54, from a patient treated with tofacitinib. These receptors came from a human donor with alopecia areata. Both conserved end residues are part of each CDR3. The order of the fields is D gene, V gene, J gene, clone size, CDR3 protein. D genes are given only for firm matches. Rows give clone size only sometimes, using once, few, many, or a class for an expanded clone.

TRBD1	TRBV29-1	TRBJ2-7	few	CSARQGRNEQYF
-	TRBV29-1	TRBJ2-2	-	CSVGDRRTGELFF
-	TRBV7-7	TRBJ2-7	-	CASSLGGDSDEQYF
TRBD1	TRBV5-4	TRBJ1-6	-	CASSSKTGYNSPLHF
TRBD2	TRBV6-1	TRBJ2-3	-	CASSEFGGGTDTQYF
-	TRBV4-2	TRBJ2-1	-	CASSQTREQFF
-	TRBV29-1	TRBJ2-7	-	CSVMKDTYEQYF
-	TRBV29-1	TRBJ2-5	-	CSVGGLQETQYF
-	TRBV7-3	TRBJ2-3	-	CASSFGGNQNTQYF
-	TRBV7-3	TRBJ2-2	few	CASSSRATPRELFF
-	TRBV25-1	TRBJ2-7	-	CASSPNGYEQYF
-	TRBV30	TRBJ1-4	few	CAWMAGSTNEKLFF
-	TRBV2	TRBJ1-1	-	CASSGRRNTEAFF
-	TRBV5-1	TRBJ1-3	once	CASSLMGENTIYF
-	TRBV30	TRBJ2-5	-	CAWSVRGDGTQYF
TRBD1	TRBV6-6	TRBJ2-7	-	CASNQQGAHYEQYF
-	TRBV29-1	TRBJ2-3	few	CSANLGPGTQYF
TRBD1	TRBV10-3	TRBJ1-2	few	CAISGATGIGYTF